The sample holds one count of the clone carrying this T cell receptor beta chain. Its cognate antigen is unknown. The sample comes from a study of shared clonotypes between healthy human individuals. Study-wide context: Every donor yielded three CD4 naive, three CD4 memory, two CD8 naive and one CD8 memory plate. Findings and caveats of the study: Large depth notwithstanding, sorted-subset sequencing proved incomplete by rarefaction.

CDR3 length: 16 residues. V was clipped by 4 bases and J by 6 bases; unmatched bases: 10. The germline CDR1 and CDR2 sequences are LGHNA and YNFKEQ. Produced via immunoSEQ multiplex PCR; TCRdb's table is partial and in-frame only. Among 2.3 million or so clones listed, over 85% were seen once. This receptor was taken from a man aged 18-30 years in good health. Some clones in this sample may be carry-over from other donors' samples. This chain joins TRBV4-2 and TRBJ2-7; 12 bases are a match to TRBD2. Source material: naive CD4+ T cells from PBMCs. As to subset: CD45RA+ positively selected. CDR3 DNA sequence: TGTGCCAGCAGCCCACGACTAGCGGGAGAAAAGGGCGAGCAGTACTTC. Amino acids: CASSPRLAGEKGEQYF.